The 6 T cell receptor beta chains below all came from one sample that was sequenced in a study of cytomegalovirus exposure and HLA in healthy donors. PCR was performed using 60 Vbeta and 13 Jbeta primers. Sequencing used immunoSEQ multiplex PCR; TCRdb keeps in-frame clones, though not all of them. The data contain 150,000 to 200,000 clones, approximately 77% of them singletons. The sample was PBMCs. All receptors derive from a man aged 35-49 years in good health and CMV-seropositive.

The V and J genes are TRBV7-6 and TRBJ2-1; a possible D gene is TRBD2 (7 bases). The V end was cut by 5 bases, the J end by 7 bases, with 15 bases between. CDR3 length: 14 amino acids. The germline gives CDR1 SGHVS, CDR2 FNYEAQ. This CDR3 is CASSQTGGRNEQFF. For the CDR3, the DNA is TGTGCCAGCAGCCAGACCGGGGGGCGAAATGAGCAGTTCTTC.

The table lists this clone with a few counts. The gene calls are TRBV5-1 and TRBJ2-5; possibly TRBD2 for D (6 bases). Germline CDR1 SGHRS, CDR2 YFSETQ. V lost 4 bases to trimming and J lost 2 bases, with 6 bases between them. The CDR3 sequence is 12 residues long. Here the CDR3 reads CASSGGQETQYF. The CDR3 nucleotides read TGCGCCAGCAGCGGGGGGCAAGAGACCCAGTACTTC.

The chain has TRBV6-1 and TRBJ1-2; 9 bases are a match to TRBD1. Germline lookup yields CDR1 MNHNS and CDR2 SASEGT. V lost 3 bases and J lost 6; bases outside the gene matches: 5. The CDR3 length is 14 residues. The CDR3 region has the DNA TGTGCCAGCAGTGAGGTTGGGGACAGGGATGGCTACACCTTC. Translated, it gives CASSEVGDRDGYTF.

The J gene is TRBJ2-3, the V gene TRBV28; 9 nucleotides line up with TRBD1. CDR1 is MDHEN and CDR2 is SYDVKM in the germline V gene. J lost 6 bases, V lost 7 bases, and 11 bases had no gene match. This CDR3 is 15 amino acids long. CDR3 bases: TGTGCCAGCACCACGGGGACAGGGAAAGGGGATACGCAGTATTTT. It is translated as CASTTGTGKGDTQYF.

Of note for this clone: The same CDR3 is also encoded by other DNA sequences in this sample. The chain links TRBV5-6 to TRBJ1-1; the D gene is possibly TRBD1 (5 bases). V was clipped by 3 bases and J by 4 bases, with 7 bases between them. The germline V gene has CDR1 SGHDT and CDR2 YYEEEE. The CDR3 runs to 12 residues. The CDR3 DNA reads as TGTGCCAGCAGCTCCGACAGCACTGAAGCTTTCTTT. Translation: CASSSDSTEAFF.

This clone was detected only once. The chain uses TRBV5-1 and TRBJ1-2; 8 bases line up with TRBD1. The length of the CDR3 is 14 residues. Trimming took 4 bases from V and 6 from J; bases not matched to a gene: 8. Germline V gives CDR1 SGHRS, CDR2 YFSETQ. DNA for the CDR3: TGCGCCAGCAGCCCGCCGGACAGGGTGGATGGCTACACCTTC. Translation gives CASSPPDRVDGYTF.